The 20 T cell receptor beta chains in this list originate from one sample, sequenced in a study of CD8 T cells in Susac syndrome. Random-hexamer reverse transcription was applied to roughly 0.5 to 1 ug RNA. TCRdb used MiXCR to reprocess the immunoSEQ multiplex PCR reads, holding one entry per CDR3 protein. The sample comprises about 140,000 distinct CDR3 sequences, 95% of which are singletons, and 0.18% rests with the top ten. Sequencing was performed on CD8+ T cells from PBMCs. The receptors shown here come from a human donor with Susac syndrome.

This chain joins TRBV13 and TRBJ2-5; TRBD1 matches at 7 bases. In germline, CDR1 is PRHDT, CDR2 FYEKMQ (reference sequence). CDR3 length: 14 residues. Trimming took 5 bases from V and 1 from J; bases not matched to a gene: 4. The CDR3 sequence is CASSRSGGQETQYF. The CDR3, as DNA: TGTGCCAGCAGCCGGTCAGGGGGCCAAGAGACCCAGTACTTC. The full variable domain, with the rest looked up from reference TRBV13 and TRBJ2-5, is AAGVIQSPRHLIKEKRETATLKCYPIPRHDTVYWYQQGPGQDPQFLISFYEKMQSDKGSIPDRFSAQQFSDYHSELNMSSLELGDSALYFCASSRSGGQETQYFGPGTRLLVL.

CDR3 sequence: CASSFPLAGGPLVSYEQYF. The CDR3 DNA follows: TGTGCCAGCAGTTTTCCTCTAGCGGGAGGGCCGCTCGTCTCCTACGAGCAGTACTTC. J is TRBJ2-7 and V is TRBV28, with 12 positions matching TRBD2. The CDR3 is 19 residues long. The trim removed 3 bases at V and 0 bases at J, leaving 12 bases unmatched. The germline CDR1 and CDR2 sequences are MDHEN and SYDVKM.

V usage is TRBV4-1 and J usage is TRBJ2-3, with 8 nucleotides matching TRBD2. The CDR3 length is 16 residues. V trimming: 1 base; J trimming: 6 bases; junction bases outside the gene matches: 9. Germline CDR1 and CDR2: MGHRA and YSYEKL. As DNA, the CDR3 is TGCGCCAGCAGCCAAGTTATGGGAGCGGGAGCGGATACGCAGTATTTT. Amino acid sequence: CASSQVMGAGADTQYF.

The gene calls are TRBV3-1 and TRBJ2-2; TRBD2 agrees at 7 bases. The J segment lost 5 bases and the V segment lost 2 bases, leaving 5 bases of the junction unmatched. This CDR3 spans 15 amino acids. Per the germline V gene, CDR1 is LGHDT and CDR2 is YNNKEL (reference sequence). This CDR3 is CASSQPGLWTGELFF. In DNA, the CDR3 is TGTGCCAGCAGCCAACCGGGACTATGGACCGGGGAGCTGTTTTTT.

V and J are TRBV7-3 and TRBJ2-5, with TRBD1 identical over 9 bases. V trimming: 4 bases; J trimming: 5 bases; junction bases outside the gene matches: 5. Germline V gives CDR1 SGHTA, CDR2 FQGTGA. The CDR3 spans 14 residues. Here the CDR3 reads CASSWGQGGETQYF. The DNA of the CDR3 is TGTGCCAGCAGCTGGGGACAGGGTGGGGAGACCCAGTACTTC.

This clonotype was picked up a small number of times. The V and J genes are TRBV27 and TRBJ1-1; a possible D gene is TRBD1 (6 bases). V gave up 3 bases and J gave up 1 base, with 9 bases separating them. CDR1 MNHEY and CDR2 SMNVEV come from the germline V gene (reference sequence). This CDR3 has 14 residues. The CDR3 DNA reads TGTGCCAGCAGTTTGGGGGCAGGGAACACTGAAGCTTTCTTT. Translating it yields CASSLGAGNTEAFF.

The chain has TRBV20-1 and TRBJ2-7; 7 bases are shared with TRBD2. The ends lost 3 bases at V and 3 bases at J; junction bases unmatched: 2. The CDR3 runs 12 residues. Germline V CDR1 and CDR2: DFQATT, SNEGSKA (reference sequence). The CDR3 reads CSARPSGYEQYF. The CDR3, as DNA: TGCAGTGCTAGGCCTAGCGGCTACGAGCAGTACTTC.

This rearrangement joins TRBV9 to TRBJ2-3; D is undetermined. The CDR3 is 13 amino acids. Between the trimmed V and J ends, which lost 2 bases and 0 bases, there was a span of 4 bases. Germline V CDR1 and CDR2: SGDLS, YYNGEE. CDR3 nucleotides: TGTGCCAGCAGCGTTCGGAGCACAGATACGCAGTATTTT. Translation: CASSVRSTDTQYF.

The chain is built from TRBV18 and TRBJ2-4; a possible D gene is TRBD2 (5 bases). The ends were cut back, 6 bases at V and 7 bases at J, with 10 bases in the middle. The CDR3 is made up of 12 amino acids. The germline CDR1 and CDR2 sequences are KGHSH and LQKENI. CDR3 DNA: TGTGCCAGCTCGCCAACGGGGAACATTCAGTACTTC. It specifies CASSPTGNIQYF.

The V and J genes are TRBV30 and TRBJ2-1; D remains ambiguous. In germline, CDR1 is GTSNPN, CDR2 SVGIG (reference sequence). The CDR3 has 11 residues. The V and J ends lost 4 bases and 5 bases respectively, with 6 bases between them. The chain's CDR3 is CAWTVNNEQFF. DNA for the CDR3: TGTGCCTGGACGGTAAACAATGAGCAGTTCTTC.

The CDR3: CASSQGLGDNEQFF. CDR3 nucleotide sequence: TGTGCCAGCAGCCAGGGACTAGGAGACAATGAGCAGTTCTTC. The chain couples TRBV27 to TRBJ2-1; 8 bases map to TRBD2. V shed 6 bases, J shed 5 bases, and the junction held 6 bases outside the gene matches. The CDR3 consists of 14 residues. CDR1 MNHEY and CDR2 SMNVEV come from the germline V gene (reference sequence).

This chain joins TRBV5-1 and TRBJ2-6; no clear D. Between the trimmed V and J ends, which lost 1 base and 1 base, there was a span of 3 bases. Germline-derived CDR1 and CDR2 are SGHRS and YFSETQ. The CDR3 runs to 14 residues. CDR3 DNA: TGCGCCAGCAGCTTGTATTCTGGGGCCAACGTCCTGACTTTC. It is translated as CASSLYSGANVLTF. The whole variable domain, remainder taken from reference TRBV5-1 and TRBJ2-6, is KAGVTQTPRYLIKTRGQQVTLSCSPISGHRSVSWYQQTPGQGLQFLFEYFSETQRNKGNFPGRFSGRQFSNSRSEMNVSTLELGDSALYLCASSLYSGANVLTFGAGSRLTVL.

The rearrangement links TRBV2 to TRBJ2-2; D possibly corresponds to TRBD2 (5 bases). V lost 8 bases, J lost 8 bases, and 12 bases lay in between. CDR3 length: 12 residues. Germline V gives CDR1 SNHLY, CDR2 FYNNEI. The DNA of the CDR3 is TGTGCCAGCGAATCTGGGAGTGGGGAGCTGTTTTTT. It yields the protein CASESGSGELFF.

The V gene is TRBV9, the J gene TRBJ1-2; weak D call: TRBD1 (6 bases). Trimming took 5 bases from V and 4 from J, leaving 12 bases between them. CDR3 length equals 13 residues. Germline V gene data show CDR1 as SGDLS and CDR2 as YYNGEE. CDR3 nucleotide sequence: TGTGCCAGCAGTGAGGACAGTACCTATGGCTACACCTTC. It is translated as CASSEDSTYGYTF.

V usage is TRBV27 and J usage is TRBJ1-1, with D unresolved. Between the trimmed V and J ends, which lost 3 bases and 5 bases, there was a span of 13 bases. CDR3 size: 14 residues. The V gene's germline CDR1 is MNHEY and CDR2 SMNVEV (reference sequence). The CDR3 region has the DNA TGTGCCAGCAGTTTCGATGGGGTTGGGACTGAAGCTTTCTTT. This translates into CASSFDGVGTEAFF.

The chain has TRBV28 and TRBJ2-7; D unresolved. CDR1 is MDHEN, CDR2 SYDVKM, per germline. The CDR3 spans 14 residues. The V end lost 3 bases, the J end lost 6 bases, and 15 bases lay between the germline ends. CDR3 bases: TGTGCCAGCAGTTTCGGGCTCGCCGCGAGCGAGCAGTACTTC. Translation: CASSFGLAASEQYF.

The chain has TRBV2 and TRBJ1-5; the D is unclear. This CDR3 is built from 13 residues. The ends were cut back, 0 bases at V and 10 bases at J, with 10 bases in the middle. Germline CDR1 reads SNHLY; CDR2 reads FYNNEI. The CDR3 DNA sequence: TGTGCCAGCAGTGAAGCGGGAGGTGCTCCCCAGCATTTT. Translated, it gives CASSEAGGAPQHF.

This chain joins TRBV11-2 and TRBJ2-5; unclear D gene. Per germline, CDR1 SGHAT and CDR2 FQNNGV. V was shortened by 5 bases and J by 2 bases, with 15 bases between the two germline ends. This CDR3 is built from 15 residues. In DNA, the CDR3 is TGTGCCAGCAGCCCGGACCTTACCCCGCAAGAGACCCAGTACTTC. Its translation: CASSPDLTPQETQYF. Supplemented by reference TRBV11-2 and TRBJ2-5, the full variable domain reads EAGVAQSPRYKIIEKRQSVAFWCNPISGHATLYWYQQILGQGPKLLIQFQNNGVVDDSQLPKDRFSAERLKGVDSTLKIQPAKLEDSAVYLCASSPDLTPQETQYFGPGTRLLVL.

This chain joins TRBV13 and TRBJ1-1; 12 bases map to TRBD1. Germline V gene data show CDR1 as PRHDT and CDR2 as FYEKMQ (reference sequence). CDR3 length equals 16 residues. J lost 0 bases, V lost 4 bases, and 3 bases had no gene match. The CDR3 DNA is TGTGCCAGCAGCTCCCGGGACAGGGGGCTGAACACTGAAGCTTTCTTT. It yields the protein CASSSRDRGLNTEAFF.

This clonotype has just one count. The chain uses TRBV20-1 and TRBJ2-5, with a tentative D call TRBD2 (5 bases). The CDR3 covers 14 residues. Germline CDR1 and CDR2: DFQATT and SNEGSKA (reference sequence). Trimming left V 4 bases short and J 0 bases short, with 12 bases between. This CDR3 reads CSANTAEYQETQYF. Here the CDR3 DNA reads TGCAGTGCTAACACAGCGGAGTACCAAGAGACCCAGTACTTC.